This T cell receptor beta chain was sequenced in a study of regulatory T cells in long-lasting Graves disease. Time point indicated: persistent/refractory GD, antithyroid drugs over 5 years with positive TRAb. Making the TCR library involved RNA that had been extracted from PBMCs. An endocrinology department located in Xi'an, China, was where the patients came from. Notes on this clonotype: Its target is unknown.

Overall study findings and caveats: Only a small sample size was used, which may have cut accuracy. Compared with new cases, persistent Graves' patients showed reduced TCR diversity.

Library construction for TCR beta used iRepertoire HTBI primers and Arm-PCR of CDR3 regions. TCRdb re-derived calls from the multiplex PCR reads in MiXCR, one entry per CDR3 protein. The data contain roughly 470,000 distinct CDR3 sequences, less than 25% of them singletons. The TCR sequence derives from a female donor with Graves disease. The sequenced sample was peripheral blood mononuclear cells (PBMCs), obtained when the disease was refractory, from a patient treated with antithyroid drugs.

CDR3: CASRDELWAGDTEAFF. CDR3 coding DNA: TGCGCCAGCAGGGATGAGCTTTGGGCTGGGGACACTGAAGCTTTCTTT. This chain uses TRBV5-1 with TRBJ1-1; D gene unclear. The CDR3 totals 16 residues. The germline V and J ends were trimmed by 5 bases and 3 bases, with 20 bases remaining between them. CDR1 and CDR2 from the germline V gene are SGHRS and YFSETQ.